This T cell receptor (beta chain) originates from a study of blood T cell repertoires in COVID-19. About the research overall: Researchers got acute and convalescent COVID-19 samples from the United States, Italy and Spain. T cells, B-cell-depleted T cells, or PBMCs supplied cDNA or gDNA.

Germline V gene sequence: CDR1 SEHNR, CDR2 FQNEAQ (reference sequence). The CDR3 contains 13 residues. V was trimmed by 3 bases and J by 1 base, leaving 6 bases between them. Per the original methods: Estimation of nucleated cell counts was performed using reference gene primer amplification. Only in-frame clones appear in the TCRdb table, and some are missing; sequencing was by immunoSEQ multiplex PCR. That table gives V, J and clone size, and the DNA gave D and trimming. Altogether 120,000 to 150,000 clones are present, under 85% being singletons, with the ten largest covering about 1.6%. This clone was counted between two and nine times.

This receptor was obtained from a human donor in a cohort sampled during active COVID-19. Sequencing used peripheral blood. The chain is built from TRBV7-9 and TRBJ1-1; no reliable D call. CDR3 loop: CASSLVRNTEAFF. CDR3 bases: TGTGCCAGCAGCTTGGTTAGGAACACTGAAGCTTTCTTT.